The present T cell receptor beta chain was sequenced within a study of radiation and T cells in renal cell carcinoma. As for the study in general: Nephrectomy followed 15 Gy stereotactic body radiation by 4 weeks. Findings and limits, study-wide: In blood, top tumor clones expanded by 2 weeks, shrinking by 4.

This clone has only a few counts. What it binds is not known. Time point noted: blood 2 weeks post-SBRT. Treatment: 15 Gy SBRT to primary tumor, nephrectomy 4 weeks later. Radiation-treated patients gave blood at baseline, week 2 and week 4. Method: immunoSEQ multiplex PCR; TCRdb's copy keeps in-frame clones and lacks some. The table shows 150,000 or so clones, with approximately 88% occurring only once. The sequence derives from a woman between 45 and 65 years old with renal cell carcinoma. Here the sequenced sample was blood, taken from a patient whose treatment included radiotherapy and nephrectomy.

CDR3 coding DNA: TGCAGCGCTCGCGGGGTGACCTACGAGCAGTACTTC. Translated: CSARGVTYEQYF. The V and J genes are TRBV29-1 and TRBJ2-7; perhaps TRBD2 as D (6 bases). This CDR3 comprises 12 residues. The V gene's germline CDR1 is SQVTM and CDR2 ANQGSEA. Trimming shortened V by 7 bases and J by 2 bases, and 12 bases separated the two germline ends.